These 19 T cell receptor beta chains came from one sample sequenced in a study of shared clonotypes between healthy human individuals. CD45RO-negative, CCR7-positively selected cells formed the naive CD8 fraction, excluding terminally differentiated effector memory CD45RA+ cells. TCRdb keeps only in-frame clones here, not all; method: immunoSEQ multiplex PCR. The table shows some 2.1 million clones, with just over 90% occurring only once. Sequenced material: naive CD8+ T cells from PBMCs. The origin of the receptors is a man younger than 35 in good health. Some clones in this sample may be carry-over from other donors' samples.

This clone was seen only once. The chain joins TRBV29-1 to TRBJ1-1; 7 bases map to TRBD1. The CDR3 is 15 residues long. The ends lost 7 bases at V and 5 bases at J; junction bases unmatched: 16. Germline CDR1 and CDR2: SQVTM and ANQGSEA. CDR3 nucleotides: TGCAGCGGTGCCCCCAGCGAGGGGGCCTCTACTGAAGCTTTCTTT. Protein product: CSGAPSEGASTEAFF.

The CDR3 sequence is CASSQPYGQGDLYGYTF. DNA for the CDR3: TGCGCCAGCAGCCAGCCATACGGACAGGGAGACCTCTATGGCTACACCTTC. The rearrangement joins TRBV4-1 to TRBJ1-2; TRBD1 matches at 8 bases. Trimming at V came to 3 bases and at J to 4 bases, leaving 13 bases not matched to a gene. Germline assignment: CDR1 MGHRA and CDR2 YSYEKL. This CDR3 contains 17 residues.

The CDR3 DNA sequence: TGTGCCAGCAGTCTCACGGGAGGGCATCAGCCCCAGCATTTT. Translating it yields CASSLTGGHQPQHF. The chain joins TRBV27 to TRBJ1-5; D unresolved. Germline CDR1 MNHEY, CDR2 SMNVEV (reference sequence). The CDR3 runs 14 residues. Trimming stripped 5 bases from V and 5 bases from J, with 13 bases between.

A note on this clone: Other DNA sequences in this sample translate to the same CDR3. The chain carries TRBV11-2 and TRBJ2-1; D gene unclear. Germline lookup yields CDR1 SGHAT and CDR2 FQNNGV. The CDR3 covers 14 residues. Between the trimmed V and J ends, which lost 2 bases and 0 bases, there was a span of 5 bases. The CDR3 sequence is CASSLTSSYNEQFF. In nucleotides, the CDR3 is TGTGCCAGCAGCTTAACGAGCTCCTACAATGAGCAGTTCTTC.

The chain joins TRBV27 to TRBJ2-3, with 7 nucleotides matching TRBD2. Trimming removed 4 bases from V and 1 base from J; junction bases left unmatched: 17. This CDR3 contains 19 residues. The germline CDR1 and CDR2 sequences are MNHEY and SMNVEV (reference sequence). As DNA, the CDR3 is TGTGCCAGCAGTTCCCGGCAGGGTGTGATTACTAGCGGCACAGATACGCAGTATTTT. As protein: CASSSRQGVITSGTDTQYF.

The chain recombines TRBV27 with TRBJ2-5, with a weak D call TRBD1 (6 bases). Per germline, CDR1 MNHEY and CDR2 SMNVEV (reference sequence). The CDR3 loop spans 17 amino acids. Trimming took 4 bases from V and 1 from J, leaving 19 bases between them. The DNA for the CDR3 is TGTGCCAGCAGTTCCTCAACAGGGCCTCCAGCCCAAGAGACCCAGTACTTC. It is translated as CASSSSTGPPAQETQYF.

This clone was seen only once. The CDR3 bases are TGCGCCAGCAGCACGACAGGGGCGACCTACGAGCAGTACTTC. Translation: CASSTTGATYEQYF. J is TRBJ2-7 and V is TRBV4-1; TRBD1 matches 8 bases. The CDR3 covers 14 residues. The V and J ends lost 5 bases and 2 bases, in that order; junction bases with no gene match: 5. Germline CDR1 is MGHRA and CDR2 is YSYEKL.

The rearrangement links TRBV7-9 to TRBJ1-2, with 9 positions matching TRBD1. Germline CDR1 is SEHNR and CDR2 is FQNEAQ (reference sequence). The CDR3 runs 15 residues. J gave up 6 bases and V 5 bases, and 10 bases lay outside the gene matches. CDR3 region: CASSPLTGGIDGYTF. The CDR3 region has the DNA TGTGCCAGCAGCCCCCTTACAGGGGGCATCGATGGCTACACCTTC.

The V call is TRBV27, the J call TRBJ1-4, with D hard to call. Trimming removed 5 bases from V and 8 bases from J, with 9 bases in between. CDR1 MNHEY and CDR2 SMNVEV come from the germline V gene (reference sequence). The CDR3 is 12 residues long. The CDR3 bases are TGTGCCAGCAGTAACACGAGGGAAAAACTGTTTTTT. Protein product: CASSNTREKLFF. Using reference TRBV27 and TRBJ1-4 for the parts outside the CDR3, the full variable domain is EAQVTQNPRYLITVTGKKLTVTCSQNMNHEYMSWYRQDPGLGLRQIYYSMNVEVTDKGDVPEGYKVSRKEKRNFPLILESPSPNQTSLYFCASSNTREKLFFGSGTQLSVL.

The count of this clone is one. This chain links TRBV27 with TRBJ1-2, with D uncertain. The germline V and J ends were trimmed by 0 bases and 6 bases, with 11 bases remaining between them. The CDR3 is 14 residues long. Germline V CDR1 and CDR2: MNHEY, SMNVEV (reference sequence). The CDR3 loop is CASSLSGYLDGYTF. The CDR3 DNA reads TGTGCCAGCAGTTTATCAGGGTATCTGGATGGCTACACCTTC.

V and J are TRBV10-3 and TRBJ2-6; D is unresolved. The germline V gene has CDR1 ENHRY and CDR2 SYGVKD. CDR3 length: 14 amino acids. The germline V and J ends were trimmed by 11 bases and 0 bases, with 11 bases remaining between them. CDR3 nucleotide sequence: TGTGCCGTTCTCGTGCTCTCTGGGGCCAACGTCCTGACTTTC. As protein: CAVLVLSGANVLTF.

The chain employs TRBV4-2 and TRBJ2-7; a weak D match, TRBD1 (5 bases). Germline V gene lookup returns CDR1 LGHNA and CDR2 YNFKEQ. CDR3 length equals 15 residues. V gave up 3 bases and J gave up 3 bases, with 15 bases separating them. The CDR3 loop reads CASSQGNRLNYEQYF. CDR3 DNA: TGTGCCAGCAGCCAGGGTAACAGGCTAAACTACGAGCAGTACTTC.

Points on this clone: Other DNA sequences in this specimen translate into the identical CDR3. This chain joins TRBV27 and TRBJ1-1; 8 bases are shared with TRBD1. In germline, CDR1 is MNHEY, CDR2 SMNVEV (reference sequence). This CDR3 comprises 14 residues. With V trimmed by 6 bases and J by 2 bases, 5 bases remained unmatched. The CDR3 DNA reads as TGTGCCAGCAGCATAACAGGGGGTAACACTGAAGCTTTCTTT. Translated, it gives CASSITGGNTEAFF.

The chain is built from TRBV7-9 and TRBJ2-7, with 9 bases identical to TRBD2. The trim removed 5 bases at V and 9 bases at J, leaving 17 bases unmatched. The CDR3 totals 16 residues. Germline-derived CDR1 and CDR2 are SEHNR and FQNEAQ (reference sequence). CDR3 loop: CASSRGREGSLRRQYF. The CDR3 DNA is TGTGCCAGCAGCCGAGGGCGGGAGGGTTCCCTGAGAAGGCAGTACTTC. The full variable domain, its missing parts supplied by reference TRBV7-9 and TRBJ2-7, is DTGVSQNPRHKITKRGQNVTFRCDPISEHNRLYWYRQTLGQGPEFLTYFQNEAQLEKSRLLSDRFSAERPKGSFSTLEIQRTEQGDSAMYLCASSRGREGSLRRQYFGPGTRLTVT.

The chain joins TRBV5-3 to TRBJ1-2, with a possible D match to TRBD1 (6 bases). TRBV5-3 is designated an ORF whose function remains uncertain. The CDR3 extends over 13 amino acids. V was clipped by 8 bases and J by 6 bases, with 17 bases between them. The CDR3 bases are TGTGCCAGTAACAGACAGGAGGGGGATGGCTACACCTTC. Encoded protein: CASNRQEGDGYTF.

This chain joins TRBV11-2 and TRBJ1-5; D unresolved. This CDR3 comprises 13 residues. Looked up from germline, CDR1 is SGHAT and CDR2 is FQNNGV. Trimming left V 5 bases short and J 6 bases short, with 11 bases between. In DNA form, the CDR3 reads TGTGCCAGCAGCCCCGGGCTTAGTCAGCCCCAGCATTTT. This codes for CASSPGLSQPQHF.

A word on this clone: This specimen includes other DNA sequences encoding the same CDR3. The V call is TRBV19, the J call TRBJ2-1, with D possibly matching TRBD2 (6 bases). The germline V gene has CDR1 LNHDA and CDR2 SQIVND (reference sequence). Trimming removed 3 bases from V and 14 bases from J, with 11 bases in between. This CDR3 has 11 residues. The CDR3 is CASSIGGTEFF. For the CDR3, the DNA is TGTGCCAGTAGTATCGGAGGGACTGAGTTCTTC.

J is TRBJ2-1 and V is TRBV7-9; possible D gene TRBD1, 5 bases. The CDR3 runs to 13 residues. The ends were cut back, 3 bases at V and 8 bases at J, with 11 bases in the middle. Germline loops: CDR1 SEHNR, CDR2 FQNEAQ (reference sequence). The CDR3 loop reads CASSFPAGYEQFF. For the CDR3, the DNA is TGTGCCAGCAGCTTCCCCGCAGGGTATGAGCAGTTCTTC. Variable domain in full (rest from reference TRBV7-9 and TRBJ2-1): DTGVSQNPRHKITKRGQNVTFRCDPISEHNRLYWYRQTLGQGPEFLTYFQNEAQLEKSRLLSDRFSAERPKGSFSTLEIQRTEQGDSAMYLCASSFPAGYEQFFGPGTRLTVL.

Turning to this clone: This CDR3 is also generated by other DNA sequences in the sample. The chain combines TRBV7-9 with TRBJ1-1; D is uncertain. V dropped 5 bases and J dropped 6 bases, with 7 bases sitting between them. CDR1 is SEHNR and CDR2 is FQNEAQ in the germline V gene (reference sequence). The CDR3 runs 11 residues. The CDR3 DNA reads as TGTGCCAGCAGCACCCCCGCTGAAGCTTTCTTT. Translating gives CASSTPAEAFF.